These 6 T cell receptor beta chains came from one sample sequenced in a study of blood T cell repertoires in COVID-19. Method: immunoSEQ multiplex PCR; TCRdb's copy keeps in-frame clones and lacks some. The data contain around 78,000 clones, just over 85% of them singletons. Sequenced material: peripheral blood. Receptors were obtained from a man aged 50 or older with active or convalescent COVID-19.

This sequence joins TRBV5-1 and TRBJ2-7; the match to TRBD1 covers 9 bases. Germline loops: CDR1 SGHRS, CDR2 YFSETQ. J was trimmed by 5 bases and V by 2 bases; bases with no gene match: 5. The CDR3 covers 14 residues. The CDR3 here is CASSFGQGLNEQYF. CDR3 bases: TGCGCCAGCAGCTTCGGACAGGGGCTGAACGAGCAGTACTTC.

The chain links TRBV19 to TRBJ1-2; D unclear. The CDR3 is 16 amino acids. The germline gives CDR1 LNHDA, CDR2 SQIVND (reference sequence). V lost 6 bases to trimming and J lost 0 bases, with 17 bases between them. The CDR3 is CASRDLINRANYGYTF. In nucleotides, the CDR3 is TGTGCCAGTAGGGACTTAATAAACCGGGCTAACTATGGCTACACCTTC.

This chain connects TRBV19 to TRBJ2-7; 9 positions agree with TRBD1. This CDR3 is 14 amino acids long. The junction had 8 bases not matched to a gene; V was cut back by 8 bases and J by 3 bases. Germline CDR1 is LNHDA and CDR2 is SQIVND (reference sequence). Here the CDR3 DNA reads TGTGCCAGTGGAATAGGGACAGGGCTCTACGAGCAGTACTTC. This encodes CASGIGTGLYEQYF. The variable domain in full, with the rest retrieved from reference TRBV19 and TRBJ2-7, is DGGITQSPKYLFRKEGQNVTLSCEQNLNHDAMYWYRQDPGQGLRLIYYSQIVNDFQKGDIAEGYSVSREKKESFPLTVTSAQKNPTAFYLCASGIGTGLYEQYFGPGTRLTVT.

The chain links TRBV10-3 to TRBJ1-4; D remains unclear. The CDR3 extends over 13 amino acids. Germline V gene sequence: CDR1 ENHRY, CDR2 SYGVKD. Trimming removed 7 bases at V and 5 bases at J, with 11 bases between. The CDR3 region has the DNA TGTGCCATCAAGCGGGAGCCAAATGAAAAACTGTTTTTT. Protein sequence: CAIKREPNEKLFF.

The chain combines TRBV6-5 with TRBJ2-3, with D unresolved. V lost 1 base to trimming and J lost 0 bases, with 5 bases between them. Germline lookup yields CDR1 MNHEY and CDR2 SVGAGI. The CDR3 is 14 residues long. CDR3 DNA sequence: TGTGCCAGCAGTTACTATTCTAGCACAGATACGCAGTATTTT. Amino acid sequence: CASSYYSSTDTQYF.

This chain connects TRBV19 to TRBJ2-7; D might be TRBD2 (6 bases). Germline values: CDR1 LNHDA, CDR2 SQIVND (reference sequence). Trimming stripped 3 bases from V and 3 bases from J, with 12 bases between. This CDR3 comprises 14 residues. CDR3 amino acids: CASSMPGLIYEQYF. CDR3 sequence (DNA): TGTGCCAGTAGTATGCCGGGACTGATCTACGAGCAGTACTTC.